This record concerns one T cell receptor (beta chain) sequence. The table lists this clonotype with a count of one. It lacks a known antigen. One base away lies a much larger clone, so this may be a sequencing read error. The CDR3 sequence holds 16 residues, the cysteine and phenylalanine included. Only the CDR3 DNA is retained, 48 bases long and in frame from the first base. For CDR1 and CDR2, the germline V gene lists MNHEY and SVGAGI. Donors were 39 systemically healthy Caucasian individuals from Russia aged roughly 6 to 100 years. Roughly 9.5 milliliters of peripheral blood were drawn from each donor into EDTA-treated Vacutainer tubes. Ficoll-Paque density-gradient centrifugation was used to isolate PBMCs, with at least 7 million per sample. Trizol reagent was used to extract total RNA from PBMCs, with at least 6 micrograms per sample. Naive CD45RAhigh/CD27high T cell percentages were measured by flow cytometry on a PBMC aliquot from every donor.

The library was prepared using 5' RACE. TCRdb lists the instrument as Illumina HiSeq 2500. A second PCR of about 7 to 12 cycles was run with a J-beta primer mix and a sample-barcoded 5' primer. A unique molecular identifier was introduced onto each TCR beta cDNA molecule by a template-switch 5' adaptor carrying 12 random nucleotides. Each sample yielded at least 2.5 million CDR3-containing paired-end reads. First-strand cDNA was synthesized from all RNA with the Mint cDNA synthesis kit, primed by a TRBC-specific oligonucleotide. After uracil-DNA glycosylase treatment, a first 18-cycle PCR used universal primers M1SS and BC2_uni_R on all cDNA. As for how the authors treated the data: Each sample was normalized by randomly selecting 1 million high-quality reads, each carrying a distinct molecular identifier. Instead of being binned into consensus sequences, reads that shared molecular identifiers were thrown out. MiTCR, set to a Q25 quality threshold and the strictest error-elimination algorithm, was used for CDR3 identification, clonotype clustering and error correction. A nonparametric unseen species model using Euler transformation provided a lower-bound estimate of total TCR beta diversity. Clones were called with MiXCR by TCRdb after fastp trimmed the public reads at Q25, and only in-frame beta chains were retained. When rows share a CDR3 protein, they turn into one entry using the most common DNA and genes. These V and J calls are TCRdb output, not the study's own analysis. Counted in this sample were fewer than 700,000 distinct CDR3 sequences; 40% to 45% of them appeared once. 30% of the sample is taken by the ten largest.

This sample was taken from a study of blood T cells in healthy people across ages (dated by TCRdb to the mid-2010s). At the level of the whole study: In model experiments, roughly one uniquely barcoded TCR beta cDNA molecule per two T cells was captured by template switching. The donors were divided into four age groups: young (average around 17 years), middle-aged (over 35), aged (about 61) and long-lived (about 84). To avoid experimental bias, donors of different ages were randomly spread across the sequencing lanes. Using deep sequencing normalized with unique cDNA molecular identifiers, the study measured how TCR beta repertoire diversity changes with age. Two additional independent replicas of 1 million unique cDNA reads from the same blood draw were analyzed for two donors (one aged 18 to 30 and one aged 80 or older).

What the study reported, not specific to this receptor: Compared with the aged group, the long-lived group had more naive CD4+ T cells, fewer expanded clones and increased TCR diversity, a pattern suggesting age selection. A strong correlation was found between observed TCR beta diversity and the percentage of naive T cells measured by flow cytometry. Conclusive comparison of naive and antigen-experienced compartments was prevented by the profiling of bulk unsorted PBMCs. Because donor CMV infection status was unknown, age-related changes in expanded clonotypes were potentially confounded. Estimates of total diversity based on one million sequenced T cells were regarded as lower bounds and as underestimates. Observed TCR beta diversity per million T cells fell roughly linearly with age, and a significant reduction was already apparent by age around 40.

The source is a man aged 80 or over in good health. The sample was blood. The chain employs TRBV6-5 and TRBJ2-4; 14 bases in between match TRBD2. The DNA matches TRBJ2-5 better at its end, which makes the J call doubtful. The CDR3 protein: CASSTRLAGGQETQYF. The DNA reads TGTGCCAGCAGTACGAGACTAGCGGGAGGGCAAGAGACCCAGTACTTC.